This T cell receptor beta chain was obtained from a study of regulatory T cells in long-lasting Graves disease. Time point given: newly diagnosed GD, antithyroid drugs for less than 3 months. The TCR library was made from RNA extracted from PBMCs. This clonotype has at least ten counts. Its antigen is still unknown. Broader study findings: Reduced TCR diversity was observed in persistent Graves' patients versus newly diagnosed patients. TRBV28, TRBJ1-2 and TRBJ2-5 were segments that persistent disease favored.

For TCR beta, libraries came from iRepertoire HTBI primers and Arm-PCR of CDR3 regions. MiXCR was run by TCRdb on the multiplex PCR reads, yielding one entry per CDR3 protein. Of some 460,000 distinct CDR3 sequences listed, roughly 16% are singletons. The CDR3 extends over 14 amino acids. CDR1 GTSNPN and CDR2 SVGIG come from the germline V gene (reference sequence). Germline trimming cut 5 bases from V and 6 bases from J; bases unmatched to any gene: 4. The sample was also linked to a second study, of T cells in Graves' hyperthyroidism and ophthalmopathy. Per that paper: TCR CDR3 regions were first amplified by RT-PCR with HTBI primers. In the analysis, a 13 V-J model separated ophthalmopathy from stable hyperthyroidism.

The source of this sequence is a man aged 40-49 years with Graves disease. The J gene is TRBJ2-1, the V gene TRBV30; TRBD2 aligns across 13 bases. The specimen comprised peripheral blood mononuclear cells (PBMCs), sampled at new diagnosis, from a patient treated with antithyroid drugs. CDR3: CAWRTSGSGNEQFF. DNA of the CDR3: TGTGCCTGGCGGACTAGCGGGAGTGGCAATGAGCAGTTCTTC.